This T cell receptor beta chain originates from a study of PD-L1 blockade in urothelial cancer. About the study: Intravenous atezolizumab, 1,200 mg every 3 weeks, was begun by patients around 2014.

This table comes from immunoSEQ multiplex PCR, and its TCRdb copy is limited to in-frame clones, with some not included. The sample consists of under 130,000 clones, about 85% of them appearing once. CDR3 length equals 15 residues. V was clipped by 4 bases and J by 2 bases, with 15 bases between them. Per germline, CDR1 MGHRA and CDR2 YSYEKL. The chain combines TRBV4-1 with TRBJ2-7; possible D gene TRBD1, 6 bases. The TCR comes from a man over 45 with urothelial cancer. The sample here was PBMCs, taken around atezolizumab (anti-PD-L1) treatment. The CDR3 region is CASSRYTGIPYEQYF. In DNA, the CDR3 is TGCGCCAGCAGCCGATACACAGGGATTCCCTACGAGCAGTACTTC.